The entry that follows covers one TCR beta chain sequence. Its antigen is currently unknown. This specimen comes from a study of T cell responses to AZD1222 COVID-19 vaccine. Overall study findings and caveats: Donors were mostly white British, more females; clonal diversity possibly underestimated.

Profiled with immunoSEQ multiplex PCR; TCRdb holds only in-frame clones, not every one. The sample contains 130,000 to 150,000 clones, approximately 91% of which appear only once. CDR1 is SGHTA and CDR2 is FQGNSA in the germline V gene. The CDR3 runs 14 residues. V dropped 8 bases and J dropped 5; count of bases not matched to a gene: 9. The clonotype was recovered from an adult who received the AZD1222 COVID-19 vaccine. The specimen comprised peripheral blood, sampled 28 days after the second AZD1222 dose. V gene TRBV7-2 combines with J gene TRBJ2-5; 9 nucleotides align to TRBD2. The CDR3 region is CASLAGVIGETQYF. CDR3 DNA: TGTGCCAGCTTAGCGGGAGTTATCGGGGAGACCCAGTACTTC.